A single sample gave rise to the 15 T cell receptor beta chains below, sequenced in a study of blood T cells in healthy people across ages. Primed by a sample-barcoded 5' primer and a J-beta primer mix, a second PCR proceeded for about 6 to 11 cycles. A single record per CDR3 protein comes from TCRdb applying MiXCR to the 5' RACE reads. The table has roughly 1,000,000 distinct CDR3 sequences, about 23% seen once; the top ten hold approximately 0.71%. These data were also reused for a study on T cells of mothers and their children.

Specimen: blood. These receptors were collected from a girl aged 2-10 years in good health.

The V gene is TRBV5-1, the J gene TRBJ2-7; D possibly corresponds to TRBD1 (6 bases). The length of the CDR3 is 15 residues. V lost 4 bases to trimming and J lost 0 bases, with 14 bases between them. The V gene's germline CDR1 is SGHRS and CDR2 YFSETQ. In DNA form, the CDR3 reads TGCGCCAGCAGCCGCGGACAGACGGTCTCCTACGAGCAGTACTTC. Translated: CASSRGQTVSYEQYF.

V and J are TRBV29-1 and TRBJ2-1; D may be TRBD2 (7 bases). V shed 5 bases and J shed 4 bases, with 21 bases lying between them. There are 16 residues in the CDR3. Looked up from germline, CDR1 is SQVTM and CDR2 is ANQGSEA. CDR3 in amino acids: CSVISGDGGLYNEQFF. CDR3 DNA sequence: TGCAGCGTTATTTCCGGGGACGGGGGGCTTTACAATGAGCAGTTCTTC.

The chain couples TRBV28 to TRBJ2-3; no firm D call. Trimming cost V 2 bases and J 0 bases, with 6 bases left between them. The germline CDR1 and CDR2 sequences are MDHEN and SYDVKM. This CDR3 comprises 14 residues. This CDR3 is CASSLRQSTDTQYF. The CDR3 DNA follows: TGTGCCAGCAGTTTAAGGCAGAGCACAGATACGCAGTATTTT.

The rearrangement joins TRBV28 to TRBJ2-5, with D perhaps TRBD1 (5 bases). CDR3 size: 14 residues. CDR1 and CDR2 (germline): MDHEN, SYDVKM. V was shortened by 2 bases and J by 5 bases, with 12 bases between the two germline ends. The CDR3 bases are TGTGCCAGCAGTTTAAAGGGGTGGGGCGAGACCCAGTACTTC. Translating gives CASSLKGWGETQYF.

This chain joins TRBV29-1 and TRBJ1-2, with TRBD1 as a possible D gene (5 bases). The CDR3 sequence is 12 residues long. The V end lost 7 bases, the J end lost 7 bases, and 16 bases lay between the germline ends. Germline V gene lookup returns CDR1 SQVTM and CDR2 ANQGSEA. CDR3 nucleotide sequence: TGCAGCGCCGAACAGGTAGCGGGTGGCTACACCTTC. Residues: CSAEQVAGGYTF.

This clonotype was picked up a small number of times. V usage is TRBV12-3 or TRBV12-4 and J usage is TRBJ1-1, with 8 bases aligning to TRBD1. Trimming at V came to 5 bases and at J to 4 bases, leaving 15 bases not matched to a gene. The CDR3 covers 17 residues. The chain's CDR3 is CASSHEGPGGETTEAFF. The CDR3 region has the DNA TGTGCCAGCAGTCATGAGGGGCCAGGGGGCGAAACCACTGAAGCTTTCTTT.

There are many counts of this clonotype. V usage is TRBV27 and J usage is TRBJ2-7; 11 nucleotides match TRBD2. The CDR3 is 15 amino acids. Germline loops: CDR1 MNHEY, CDR2 SMNVEV (reference sequence). The J segment lost 7 bases and the V segment lost 6 bases, leaving 11 bases of the junction unmatched. CDR3 amino acids: CASSPSGLAGWEQYF. CDR3 nucleotide sequence: TGTGCCAGCAGCCCCTCCGGACTAGCGGGCTGGGAGCAGTACTTC.

This clonotype was counted a few times. V and J are TRBV7-8 and TRBJ2-5; tentatively, D is TRBD2 (5 bases). V was shortened by 5 bases and J by 9 bases, with 7 bases between the two germline ends. The V gene's germline CDR1 is SGHVS and CDR2 FQNEAQ. This CDR3 has 10 residues. The CDR3, as DNA: TGTGCCAGCAGCCTGGAGGCCCAGTACTTC. Its translation: CASSLEAQYF.

The chain combines TRBV29-1 with TRBJ2-2, with TRBD1 matching over 7 bases. The V segment lost 0 bases and the J segment 3 bases; nucleotides outside the gene matches: 4. Germline CDR1 and CDR2: SQVTM and ANQGSEA. The CDR3 totals 15 residues. As DNA, the CDR3 is TGCAGCGTTGAAGAAGGCGACAGGGACACCGGGGAGCTGTTTTTT. Protein product: CSVEEGDRDTGELFF.

The chain has TRBV10-2 and TRBJ2-7; 10 nucleotides align to TRBD2. Germline CDR1 is WSHSY and CDR2 is SAAADI. Losses at the gene ends were 5 bases for V and 2 bases for J; bases not matched to a gene: 6. The CDR3 spans 15 residues. In DNA form, the CDR3 reads TGCGCCAGCAGTTTTACTAGCGGGGCTACCTACGAGCAGTACTTC. This sequence encodes CASSFTSGATYEQYF.

The chain links TRBV7-9 to TRBJ2-3; tentatively, D is TRBD2 (5 bases). Trimming left V 3 bases short and J 5 bases short, with 12 bases between. The V gene's germline CDR1 is SEHNR and CDR2 FQNEAQ (reference sequence). The CDR3 spans 14 residues. The DNA of the CDR3 is TGTGCCAGCAGCTTCGGTGCGGGCGGAGATACGCAGTATTTT. The encoded protein is CASSFGAGGDTQYF.

This sequence joins TRBV28 and TRBJ1-5; the D gene is possibly TRBD1 (6 bases). V was shortened by 7 bases and J by 12 bases, with 16 bases between the two germline ends. CDR3 length: 12 residues. The germline CDR1 and CDR2 sequences are MDHEN and SYDVKM. CDR3 residues: CASTLEGEVQHF. In nucleotides, the CDR3 is TGTGCCAGCACCTTAGAGGGGGAGGTCCAGCATTTT.

This clonotype turned up a few times. CDR3 region: CASSPPGSGEEEKLFF. CDR3 sequence (DNA): TGCGCCAGCAGTCCCCCAGGTAGCGGGGAGGAGGAAAAACTGTTTTTT. The chain carries TRBV5-1 and TRBJ1-4; D gene unclear. From germline, CDR1 is SGHRS and CDR2 YFSETQ. CDR3 length equals 16 residues. V was shortened by 5 bases and J by 8 bases, with 22 bases between the two germline ends.

This clonotype was seen only a few times. The V and J genes are TRBV12-3 or TRBV12-4 and TRBJ1-2; D uncertain. The V gene lost 8 bases and the J gene lost 8 bases, with 15 bases spanning the gap. The CDR3 covers 12 residues. CDR3 sequence reads: CASSTGMPGYTF. As DNA, the CDR3 is TGTGCCAGCTCTACGGGGATGCCAGGCTACACCTTC.

In this sample, this clonotype turned up a few times. One end of the junction is discordant with germline, which a read error may explain. V is TRBV3-1 and J is TRBJ1-2, with D uncertain. The CDR3 runs 13 residues. Germline V gene lookup returns CDR1 LGHDT and CDR2 YNNKEL (reference sequence). The CDR3 sequence is CASSQGIDYDYTF. The CDR3 DNA is TGTGCCAGCAGCCAGGGCATCGACTATGACTACACCTTC.